This TCR beta chain emerged from a study of T cell changes during pregnancy in multiple sclerosis. Profiled with immunoSEQ multiplex PCR; TCRdb holds only in-frame clones, not every one. There are about 110,000 clones in the sample; 91% occur only once, and about 3% lies in the top ten. The TCR comes from a female donor with multiple sclerosis, enrolled in a pregnancy study. This specimen was peripheral blood, taken after pregnancy.

This CDR3 is CASSSRGYPYEQYF. CDR3 nucleotides: TGTGCCAGCAGCTCCCGGGGTTACCCCTACGAGCAGTACTTC. This chain links TRBV13 with TRBJ2-7; a possible D gene is TRBD2 (5 bases). The germline V gene encodes CDR1 PRHDT and CDR2 FYEKMQ (reference sequence). The CDR3 has 14 amino acids. The germline V and J ends were trimmed by 4 bases and 2 bases, with 12 bases remaining between them.